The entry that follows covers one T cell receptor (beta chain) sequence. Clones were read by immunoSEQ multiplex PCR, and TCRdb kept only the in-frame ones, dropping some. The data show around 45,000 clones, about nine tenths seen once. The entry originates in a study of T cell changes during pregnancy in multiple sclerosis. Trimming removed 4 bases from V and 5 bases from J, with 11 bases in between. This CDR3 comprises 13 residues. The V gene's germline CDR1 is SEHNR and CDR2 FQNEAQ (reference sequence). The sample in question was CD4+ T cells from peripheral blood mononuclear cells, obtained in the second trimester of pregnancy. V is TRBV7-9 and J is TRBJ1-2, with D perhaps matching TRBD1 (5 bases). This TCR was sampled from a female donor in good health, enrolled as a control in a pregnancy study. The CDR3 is CASSSGFKYGYTF. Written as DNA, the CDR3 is TGTGCCAGCAGCTCAGGGTTTAAGTATGGCTACACCTTC.